This is a list of T cell receptor beta chains from one sample in a study of T cells in tuberculosis. Repertoires were generated with immunoSEQ multiplex PCR, while TCRdb's copy carries only in-frame clones and drops some. The table lists some 31,000 clones, approximately 90% of them singletons. Source: PBMCs, taken at tuberculosis diagnosis. The receptors were sampled from an adult with tuberculosis. CDR3s include the opening cysteine and the closing phenylalanine or tryptophan. The D gene is left open where the match is weak.

d_gene	v_gene	CDR3aa
NA	TRBV27	CASSFRGTEAFF
NA	TRBV28	CASSLSGNLHF
NA	TRBV10-3	CAISDRYSYNEQFF
TRBD2	TRBV11-2	CASSLYRGGVPQFF
TRBD1	TRBV18	CASSPDRGNQPQHF
TRBD2	TRBV28	CASSSRGAYTDTQYF
NA	TRBV2	CASKGGAYNEQFF
NA	TRBV5-8	CASFRGIDYGYTF
TRBD1	TRBV27	CASSLDRSSYNSPLHF
TRBD2	TRBV5-1	CASSLALLASSYNEQFF
TRBD1	TRBV7-6	CASSRGGAREKLFF
TRBD1	TRBV19	CASSFGQGPTYEQYF
TRBD1	TRBV6-1	CASSGGQGVFMNTEAFF
NA	TRBV5-1	CASSLAAGIRSEAFF
TRBD1	TRBV13	CASSWDRSKNYGYTF
TRBD1	TRBV28	CASSLQGAVAFF
NA	TRBV21-1	CASRGRGIAGNTIYF
NA	TRBV27	CASSPGYQPQHF
NA	TRBV13	CASSYLGGSRTDTQYF
NA	TRBV30	CACLGPNANTGELFF
NA	TRBV2	CATSRGNTQYF
NA	TRBV18	CASSPQGIRDGYTF
NA	TRBV10-3	CAISESDWVTTGFQNQPQHF
NA	TRBV2	CASISSANSYNEQFF
NA	TRBV6-5	CASRTGINNNSPLHF
TRBD1	TRBV6-5	CASSTGTGNSPLHF
NA	TRBV10-1	CATGRVPGELFF